The rows below give T cell receptor beta chains drawn from one sample of a study of control samples from healthy donors and cancer patients. The repertoire was sequenced with immunoSEQ multiplex PCR; TCRdb's copy has only in-frame clones and lacks some. The data contain roughly 150,000 clones, nearly 95% of them singletons. Material for sequencing was blood. All receptors come from a man aged 50 to 60 in good health. Each CDR3 is given with its conserved first and last residue. A D gene is named only where the DNA matches it firmly. Only part of the rows carry a size: once, few, many, or a class if the clone is expanded.

V gene	clone size	J gene	D gene	CDR3 DNA	CDR3 protein
TRBV20-1	many	TRBJ1-2	NA	TGCAGTGCCGTCCGTCAAGATGGCTACACCTTC	CSAVRQDGYTF
TRBV5-1	NA	TRBJ2-3	TRBD2	TGCGCCAGCAGGGTGAGGCTAGCGGGGCCCACAGATACGCAGTATTTT	CASRVRLAGPTDTQYF
TRBV19	NA	TRBJ2-1	TRBD2	TGTGCCAGTAGTATTGACCCTAGCGGGAGGGCCCGTGAGCAGTTCTTC	CASSIDPSGRAREQFF
TRBV7-4	NA	TRBJ2-3	TRBD1	TGTGCCAGCAACCCTACCGGGACAGGGTGGGATACGCAGTATTTT	CASNPTGTGWDTQYF
TRBV5-1	NA	TRBJ2-1	NA	TGCGCCAGCATCTTGGGGGGTGGCACCTACAATGAGCAGTTCTTC	CASILGGGTYNEQFF
TRBV5-8	NA	TRBJ1-5	NA	TGTGCCAGCAGCTGGGGAGATCAGCCCCAGCATTTT	CASSWGDQPQHF
TRBV28	NA	TRBJ1-4	NA	TGTGCCAGCAGTTTAGGCAGTCTTAATGAAAAACTGTTTTTT	CASSLGSLNEKLFF
TRBV10-3	NA	TRBJ2-1	TRBD2	TGTGCCATCAGCGGGAGGGTATCCTACAATGAGCAGTTCTTC	CAISGRVSYNEQFF
TRBV18	NA	TRBJ2-7	NA	TGTGCCAGCTCACCGCGACAATCGGACGAGCAGTACTTC	CASSPRQSDEQYF
TRBV29-1	NA	TRBJ2-7	NA	TGCAGCGTTGAAGGCCAGTTTACCGGGACGGGTCCCTACGAGCAGTACTTC	CSVEGQFTGTGPYEQYF
TRBV28	NA	TRBJ2-2	TRBD2	TGTGCCAGCAGGGGGACTAGCTCTGGGGAGCTGTTTTTT	CASRGTSSGELFF
TRBV4-1	NA	TRBJ1-5	NA	TGCGCCAGCAGCCAAAGCCCGGTCCAGGGCAATCAGCCCCAGCATTTT	CASSQSPVQGNQPQHF
TRBV2	NA	TRBJ1-2	NA	TGTGCCAGCAGTGGGGACGGGGGATATGGCTACACCTTC	CASSGDGGYGYTF
TRBV9	NA	TRBJ1-3	NA	TGTGCCAGCACTCAGGGAGGATCTGGAAACACCATATATTTT	CASTQGGSGNTIYF
TRBV6-4	NA	TRBJ1-5	NA	TGTGCCAGCAGTGGCTCGAGGGGCCAGCCCCAGCATTTT	CASSGSRGQPQHF
TRBV6-5	NA	TRBJ1-3	NA	TGTGCCAGCAGTTACTCGGCAGCCGGTGGAAACACCATATATTTT	CASSYSAAGGNTIYF
TRBV4-1	NA	TRBJ2-3	NA	TGCGCCAGCAGTATATGGACCCCCCGGGGGCGGGACACAGATACGCAGTATTTT	CASSIWTPRGRDTDTQYF
TRBV29-1	once	TRBJ1-2	NA	TGCAGCGCCCGAACTACCAGGGAGTATCAAGGCTACACCTTC	CSARTTREYQGYTF
TRBV28	NA	TRBJ1-2	NA	TGTGCCAGCAGTTCTGGGGAAGCTAACTATGGCTACACCTTC	CASSSGEANYGYTF
TRBV27	NA	TRBJ2-1	TRBD1	TGTGCCAGCAGTCCGACCCACAGGGGGGACCACAATGAGCAGTTCTTC	CASSPTHRGDHNEQFF
TRBV9	NA	TRBJ1-2	NA	TGTGCCAGCAGCGTAGCGGGGGGACTAAACTATGGCTACACCTTC	CASSVAGGLNYGYTF
TRBV19	NA	TRBJ2-5	NA	TGTGCCAGCTCTGGGGGTTATGAGACCCAGTACTTC	CASSGGYETQYF
TRBV18	NA	TRBJ2-1	TRBD2	TGTGCCAGCTCACGACTAGCGGGAGGTGATGAGCAGTTCTTC	CASSRLAGGDEQFF
TRBV11-1	NA	TRBJ2-3	NA	TGTGCCAGCAGCTTAGAGGTGGATACGCAGTATTTT	CASSLEVDTQYF
TRBV7-9	NA	TRBJ1-6	NA	TGTGCCAGCAGCCCTGCCGGGACCCTGGACAAGGGCTATAATTCACCCCTCCACTTT	CASSPAGTLDKGYNSPLHF
TRBV7-9	once	TRBJ2-5	NA	TGTGCCAGCAGCTTAGATAGGATCCAAGAGACCCAGTACTTC	CASSLDRIQETQYF
TRBV7-9	NA	TRBJ2-2	TRBD1	TGTGCCAGCAGCGTCCGGGACAGAACCACCGGGGAGCTGTTTTTT	CASSVRDRTTGELFF
TRBV24-1	NA	TRBJ1-2	NA	TGTGCCACCAGTTCAACAGGGCTTGGCTACACCTTC	CATSSTGLGYTF
TRBV6-5	NA	TRBJ1-2	NA	TGTGCCGGGGCCTTTGGGAACTATGGCTACACCTTC	CAGAFGNYGYTF
TRBV5-1	once	TRBJ1-1	TRBD1	TGCGCCAGCAGCTTGGTACCGACAGGGACCATCAAATTT	CASSLVPTGTIKF
TRBV6-5	NA	TRBJ1-2	NA	TGTGCCAGCAGTTCCGGGTCAGCTAACTATGGCTACACCTTC	CASSSGSANYGYTF
TRBV28	NA	TRBJ1-2	TRBD1	TGTGCCAGCAGTTCCCACGTCGCAGGGGGCGTCTATGGCTACACCTTC	CASSSHVAGGVYGYTF
TRBV10-1	NA	TRBJ2-7	TRBD1	TGCGCCAGCAGTGAGAACGCGGGACAGGGGTTAGGCGAGCAGTACTTC	CASSENAGQGLGEQYF
TRBV4-1	NA	TRBJ2-2	NA	TGCGCCAGCAGCTTTAACACCGGGGAGCTGTTTTTT	CASSFNTGELFF